This T cell receptor (beta chain) is from a study of OX40 agonist ivuxolimab in advanced cancers. In the study overall: Patients were given ivuxolimab, an antibody that agonizes OX40 (CD134). Patients in the trial were receiving intravenous ivuxolimab every 2 weeks, at doses of 0.01 to 10 mg/kg.

This CDR3 has 14 amino acids. The V gene's germline CDR1 is SGHNT and CDR2 YYREEE (reference sequence). Between the trimmed V and J ends, which lost 2 bases and 5 bases, there was a span of 13 bases. Sequencing used immunoSEQ multiplex PCR; TCRdb keeps in-frame clones, though not all of them. Among over 80,000 clones listed, less than 90% were seen once. Sequencing was performed on CD4+ or CD8+ T cells sorted from blood, taken in a trial of the OX40 agonist ivuxolimab. The chain uses TRBV5-4 and TRBJ2-5; D call uncertain. The TCR sequence derives from an adult with an advanced solid tumor such as melanoma, head and neck, liver or kidney cancer. CDR3 residues: CASSLASLGETQYF. The CDR3 bases are TGTGCCAGCAGCTTAGCCTCTTTGGGGGAGACCCAGTACTTC.